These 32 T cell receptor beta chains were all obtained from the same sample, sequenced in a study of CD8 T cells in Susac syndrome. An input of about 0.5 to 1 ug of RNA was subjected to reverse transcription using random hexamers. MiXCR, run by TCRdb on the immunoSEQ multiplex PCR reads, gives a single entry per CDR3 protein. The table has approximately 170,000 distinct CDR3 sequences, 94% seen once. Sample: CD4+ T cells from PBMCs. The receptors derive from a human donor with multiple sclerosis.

In DNA, the CDR3 is TGCGCCAGCAGCGGCGGGAGTAACTATGGCTACACCTTC. Protein product: CASSGGSNYGYTF. The rearrangement uses TRBV5-1 and TRBJ1-2; D is uncertain. CDR1 is SGHRS and CDR2 is YFSETQ in the germline V gene. The V end was cut by 4 bases, the J end by 1 base, with 8 bases between. CDR3 length: 13 residues.

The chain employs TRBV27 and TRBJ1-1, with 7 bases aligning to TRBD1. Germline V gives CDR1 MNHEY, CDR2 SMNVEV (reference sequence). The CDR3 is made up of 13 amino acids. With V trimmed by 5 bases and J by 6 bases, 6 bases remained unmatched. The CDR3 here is CASSPHRGAEAFF. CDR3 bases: TGTGCCAGCAGTCCGCACAGGGGCGCTGAAGCTTTCTTT.

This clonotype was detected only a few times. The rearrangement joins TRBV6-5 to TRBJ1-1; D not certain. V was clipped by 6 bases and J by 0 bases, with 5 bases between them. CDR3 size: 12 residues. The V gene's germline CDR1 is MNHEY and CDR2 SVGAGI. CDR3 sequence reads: CASRQVNTEAFF. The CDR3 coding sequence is TGTGCCAGCAGGCAGGTGAACACTGAAGCTTTCTTT.

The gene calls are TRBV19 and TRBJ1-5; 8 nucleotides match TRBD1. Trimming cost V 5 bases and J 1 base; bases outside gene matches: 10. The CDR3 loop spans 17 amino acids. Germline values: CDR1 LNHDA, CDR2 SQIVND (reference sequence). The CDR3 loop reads CASSPIDQGASNQPQHF. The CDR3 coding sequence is TGTGCCAGTAGTCCAATCGACCAGGGGGCGAGCAATCAGCCCCAGCATTTT.

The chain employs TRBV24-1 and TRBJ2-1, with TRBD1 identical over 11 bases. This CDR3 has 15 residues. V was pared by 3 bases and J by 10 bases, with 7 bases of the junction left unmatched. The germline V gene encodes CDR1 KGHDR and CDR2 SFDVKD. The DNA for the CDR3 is TGTGCCACCAGTGATGCCGGACAGGGGGCGGAGGAGCAGTTCTTC. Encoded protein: CATSDAGQGAEEQFF.

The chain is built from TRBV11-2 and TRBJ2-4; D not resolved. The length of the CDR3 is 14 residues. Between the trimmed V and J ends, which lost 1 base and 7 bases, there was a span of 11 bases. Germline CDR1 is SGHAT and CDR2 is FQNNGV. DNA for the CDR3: TGTGCCAGCAGCTTAGGGTTTCAGGATAACATTCAGTACTTC. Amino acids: CASSLGFQDNIQYF.

The CDR3 DNA follows: TGTGCCAGCAGCTTTTCGGGAGCAGATACGCAGTATTTT. This encodes CASSFSGADTQYF. This chain links TRBV5-6 with TRBJ2-3, with D possibly matching TRBD2 (6 bases). Trimming removed 2 bases at V and 4 bases at J, with 8 bases between. Germline CDR1 reads SGHDT; CDR2 reads YYEEEE. CDR3 length: 13 residues.

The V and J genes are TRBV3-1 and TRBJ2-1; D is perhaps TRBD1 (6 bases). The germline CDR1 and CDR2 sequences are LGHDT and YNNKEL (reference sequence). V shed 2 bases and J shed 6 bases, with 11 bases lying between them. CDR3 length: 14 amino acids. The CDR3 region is CASSQRQAGNEQFF. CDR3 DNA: TGTGCCAGCAGCCAACGACAGGCGGGCAATGAGCAGTTCTTC.

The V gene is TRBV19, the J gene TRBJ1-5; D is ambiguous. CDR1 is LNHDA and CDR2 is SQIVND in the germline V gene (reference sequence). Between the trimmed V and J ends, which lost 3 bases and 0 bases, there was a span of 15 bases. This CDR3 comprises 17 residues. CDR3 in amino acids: CASSIRGQEGSNQPQHF. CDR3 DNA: TGTGCCAGTAGTATCCGAGGGCAGGAAGGTAGCAATCAGCCCCAGCATTTT.

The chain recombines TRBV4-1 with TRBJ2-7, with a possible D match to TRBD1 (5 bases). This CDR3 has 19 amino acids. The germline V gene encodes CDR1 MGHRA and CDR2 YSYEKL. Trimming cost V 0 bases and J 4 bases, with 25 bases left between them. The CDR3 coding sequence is TGCGCCAGCAGCCAAGATCTGGGCCGGCGGACAACGGTGGTATACGAGCAGTACTTC. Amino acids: CASSQDLGRRTTVVYEQYF.

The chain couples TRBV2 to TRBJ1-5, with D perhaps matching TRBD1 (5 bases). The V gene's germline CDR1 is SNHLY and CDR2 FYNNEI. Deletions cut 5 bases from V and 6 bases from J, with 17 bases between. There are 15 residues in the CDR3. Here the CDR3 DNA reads TGTGCCAGCAGTCAAATAGACAGTTCTAGTCAGCCCCAGCATTTT. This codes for CASSQIDSSSQPQHF.

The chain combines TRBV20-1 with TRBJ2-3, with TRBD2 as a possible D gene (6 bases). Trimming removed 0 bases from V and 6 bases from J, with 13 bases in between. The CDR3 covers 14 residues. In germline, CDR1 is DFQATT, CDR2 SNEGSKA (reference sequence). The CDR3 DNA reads TGCAGTGCTAGAGATCTTGGCGGGAAGGATACGCAGTATTTT. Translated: CSARDLGGKDTQYF.

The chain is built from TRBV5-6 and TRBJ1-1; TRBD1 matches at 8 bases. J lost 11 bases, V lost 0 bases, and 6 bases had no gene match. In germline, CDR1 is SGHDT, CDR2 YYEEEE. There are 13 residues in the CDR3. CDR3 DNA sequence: TGTGCCAGCAGCTTGGGAACAGGGGGATTGGCTTTCTTT. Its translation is CASSLGTGGLAFF.

The CDR3 region is CASSLGGWGGGELFF. The CDR3 region has the DNA TGTGCCAGCAGCTTAGGAGGATGGGGGGGCGGGGAGCTGTTTTTT. This sequence joins TRBV11-2 and TRBJ2-2; 7 nucleotides match TRBD2. The CDR3 is 15 residues long. Germline CDR1 is SGHAT and CDR2 is FQNNGV. The junction had 6 bases not matched to a gene; V was cut back by 1 base and J by 7 bases.

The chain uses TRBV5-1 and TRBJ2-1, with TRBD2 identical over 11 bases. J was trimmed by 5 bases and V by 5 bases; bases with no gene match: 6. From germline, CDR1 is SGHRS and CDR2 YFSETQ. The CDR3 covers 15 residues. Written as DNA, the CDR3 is TGCGCCAGCAGAATCGGACTAGCGGGTAACAATGAGCAGTTCTTC. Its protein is CASRIGLAGNNEQFF.

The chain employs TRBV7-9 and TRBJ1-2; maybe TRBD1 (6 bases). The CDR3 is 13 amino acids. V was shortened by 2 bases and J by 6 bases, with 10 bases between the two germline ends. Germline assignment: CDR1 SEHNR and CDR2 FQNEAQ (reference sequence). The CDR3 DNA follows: TGTGCCAGCAGCTTATGGACAGCAGATGGCTACACCTTC. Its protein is CASSLWTADGYTF.

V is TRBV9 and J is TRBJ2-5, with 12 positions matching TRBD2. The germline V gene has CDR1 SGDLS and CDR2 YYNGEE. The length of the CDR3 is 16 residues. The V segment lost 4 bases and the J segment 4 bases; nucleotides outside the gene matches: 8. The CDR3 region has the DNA TGTGCCAGCAGCACACAGACTAGCGGGAGAGGAGAGACCCAGTACTTC. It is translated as CASSTQTSGRGETQYF.

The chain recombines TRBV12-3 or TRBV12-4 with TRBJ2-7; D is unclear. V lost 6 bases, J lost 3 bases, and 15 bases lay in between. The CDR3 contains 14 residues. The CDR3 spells CASSLQQVYYEQYF. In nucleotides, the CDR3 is TGTGCCAGCAGCTTACAGCAGGTCTACTACGAGCAGTACTTC.

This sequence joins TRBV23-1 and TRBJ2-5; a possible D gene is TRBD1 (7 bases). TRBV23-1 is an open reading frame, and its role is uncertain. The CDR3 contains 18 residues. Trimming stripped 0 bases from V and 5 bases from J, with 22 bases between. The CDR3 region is CASSQSYRARGEWETQYF. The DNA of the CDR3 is TGCGCCAGCAGTCAATCGTACAGGGCCAGGGGGGAATGGGAGACCCAGTACTTC.

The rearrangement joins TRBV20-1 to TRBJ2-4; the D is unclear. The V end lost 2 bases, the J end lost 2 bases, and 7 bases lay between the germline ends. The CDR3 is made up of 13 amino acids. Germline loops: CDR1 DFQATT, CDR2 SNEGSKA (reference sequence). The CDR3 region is CSARSGPKNIQYF. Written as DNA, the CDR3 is TGCAGTGCTAGAAGTGGACCCAAAAACATTCAGTACTTC.

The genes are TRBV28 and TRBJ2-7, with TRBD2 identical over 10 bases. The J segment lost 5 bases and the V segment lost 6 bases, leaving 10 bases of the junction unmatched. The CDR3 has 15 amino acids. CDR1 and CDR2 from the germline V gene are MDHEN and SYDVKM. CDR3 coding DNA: TGTGCCAGCAGCCTTAGCGGGAGGCCGTTCAACGAGCAGTACTTC. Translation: CASSLSGRPFNEQYF.

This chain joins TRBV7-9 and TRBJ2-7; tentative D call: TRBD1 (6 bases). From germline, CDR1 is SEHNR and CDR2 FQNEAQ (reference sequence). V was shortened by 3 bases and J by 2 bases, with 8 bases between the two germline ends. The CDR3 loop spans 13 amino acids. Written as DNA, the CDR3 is TGTGCCAGCAGCTTTACAGGGCCCTACGAGCAGTACTTC. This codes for CASSFTGPYEQYF.

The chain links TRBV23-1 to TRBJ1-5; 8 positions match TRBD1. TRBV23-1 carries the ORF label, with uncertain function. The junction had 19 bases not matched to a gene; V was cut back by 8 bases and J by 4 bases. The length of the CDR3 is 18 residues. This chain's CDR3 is CASPTSGGMPNINQPQHF. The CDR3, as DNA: TGCGCCAGCCCTACTTCAGGGGGCATGCCAAATATTAATCAGCCCCAGCATTTT.

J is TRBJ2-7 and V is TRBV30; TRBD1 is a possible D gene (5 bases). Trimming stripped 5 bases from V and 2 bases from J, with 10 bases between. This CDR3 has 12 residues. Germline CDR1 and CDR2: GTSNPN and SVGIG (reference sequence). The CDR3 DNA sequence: TGTGCCTGGGGCAGGGTCCCCTACGAGCAGTACTTC. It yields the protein CAWGRVPYEQYF.

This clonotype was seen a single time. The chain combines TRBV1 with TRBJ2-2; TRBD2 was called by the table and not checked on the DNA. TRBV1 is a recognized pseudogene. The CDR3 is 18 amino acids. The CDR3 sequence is CTSSQDQVAGGCTGELFF. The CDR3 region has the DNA TGCACCAGCAGCCAAGATCAGGTAGCGGGAGGATGCACCGGGGAGCTGTTTTTT.

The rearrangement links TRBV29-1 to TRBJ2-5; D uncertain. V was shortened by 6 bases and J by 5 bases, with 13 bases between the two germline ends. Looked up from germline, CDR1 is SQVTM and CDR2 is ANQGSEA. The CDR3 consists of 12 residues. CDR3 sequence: CSVRSNGETQYF. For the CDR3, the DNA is TGCAGCGTCAGAAGTAATGGTGAGACCCAGTACTTC. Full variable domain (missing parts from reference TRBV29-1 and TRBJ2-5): SAVISQKPSRDICQRGTSLTIQCQVDSQVTMMFWYRQQPGQSLTLIATANQGSEATYESGFVIDKFPISRPNLTFSTLTVSNMSPEDSSIYLCSVRSNGETQYFGPGTRLLVL.

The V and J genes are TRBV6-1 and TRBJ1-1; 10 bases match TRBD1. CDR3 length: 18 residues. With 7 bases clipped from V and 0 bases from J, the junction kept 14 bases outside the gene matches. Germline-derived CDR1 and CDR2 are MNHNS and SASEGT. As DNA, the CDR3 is TGTGCCAGCACCCTCGCCGGGACAGGGGCCTCCCTGAACACTGAAGCTTTCTTT. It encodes CASTLAGTGASLNTEAFF.

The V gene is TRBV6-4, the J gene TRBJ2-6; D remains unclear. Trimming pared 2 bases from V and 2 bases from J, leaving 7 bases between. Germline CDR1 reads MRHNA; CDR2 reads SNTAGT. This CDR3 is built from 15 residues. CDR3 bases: TGTGCCAGCAGTGACAGAGCGACTGGGGCCAACGTCCTGACTTTC. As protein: CASSDRATGANVLTF.

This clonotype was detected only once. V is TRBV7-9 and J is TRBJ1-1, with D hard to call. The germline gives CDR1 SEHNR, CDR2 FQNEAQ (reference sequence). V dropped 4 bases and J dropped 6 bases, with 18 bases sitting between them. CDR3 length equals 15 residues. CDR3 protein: CASSSGLLASAEAFF. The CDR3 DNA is TGTGCCAGCAGCTCAGGACTCTTGGCATCCGCTGAAGCTTTCTTT.

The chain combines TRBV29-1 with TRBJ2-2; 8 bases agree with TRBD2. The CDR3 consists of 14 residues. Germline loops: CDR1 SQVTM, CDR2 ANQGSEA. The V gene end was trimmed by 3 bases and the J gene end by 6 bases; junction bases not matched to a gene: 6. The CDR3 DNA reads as TGCAGCGTTGAGGACACCGGGAGGGCCGGGGAGCTGTTTTTT. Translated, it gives CSVEDTGRAGELFF.

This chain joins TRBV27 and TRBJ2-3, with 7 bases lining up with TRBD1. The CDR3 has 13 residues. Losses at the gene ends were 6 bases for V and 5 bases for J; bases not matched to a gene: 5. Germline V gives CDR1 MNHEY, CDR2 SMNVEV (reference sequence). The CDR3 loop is CASRKGQRDTQYF. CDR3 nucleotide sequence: TGTGCCAGCAGAAAGGGACAGAGAGATACGCAGTATTTT.

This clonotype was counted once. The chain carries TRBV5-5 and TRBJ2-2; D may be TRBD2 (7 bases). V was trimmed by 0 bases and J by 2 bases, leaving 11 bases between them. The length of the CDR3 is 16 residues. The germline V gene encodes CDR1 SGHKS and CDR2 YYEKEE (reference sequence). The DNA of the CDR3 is TGTGCCAGCAGCTTGGAGGGGGGGGTAAACACCGGGGAGCTGTTTTTT. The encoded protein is CASSLEGGVNTGELFF.